The 9 T cell receptor beta chains in this list originate from one sample, sequenced in a study of CD8 T cells in ankylosing spondylitis (TCRdb year 2017). The library was generated by 5' RACE. Sequencing instrument: Illumina HiSeq 2500. TCRdb handled the public reads itself, with Q25 trimming in fastp and clone calling in MiXCR, and kept productive beta chains. Identical CDR3 protein sequences are pooled into one entry, listed with their most common genes and DNA. The sample table holds about 150,000 distinct CDR3 sequences, of which around 6.6% were seen once. Of the sample, roughly an eighth is held by the ten largest clones. The specimen was blood, either unsorted or a sorted T cell fraction (not recorded which). The receptors stem from a female donor with ankylosing spondylitis or in good health (not recorded which).

Regarding this clonotype: One end of the junction does not line up with germline, which may come from a read error. This chain uses TRBV5-1 with TRBJ2-1; 15 bases map to TRBD2. The CDR3 runs 18 residues. CDR1 is SGHRS and CDR2 is YFSETQ in the germline V gene. The CDR3 bases are TGCGCCAGCAGCCCCGGGGGACTAGCGGGGGGCTACTACAGTGAGCAGTTCTTC. It specifies CASSPGGLAGGYYSEQFF.

This clonotype has at least ten counts. J is TRBJ2-2 and V is TRBV11-2; 7 nucleotides line up with TRBD2. The J segment lost 5 bases and the V segment lost 5 bases, leaving 8 bases of the junction unmatched. The germline gives CDR1 SGHAT, CDR2 FQNNGV. The CDR3 contains 15 residues. The CDR3 reads CASSKTLASTGELFF. DNA of the CDR3: TGTGCCAGCAGCAAAACACTAGCGAGTACCGGGGAGCTGTTTTTT.

Worth noting for this clonotype: Since the CDR3 does not end with the conserved phenylalanine or tryptophan, this likely comes from a read error. The V call is TRBV29-1, the J call TRBJ1-3; 9 bases match TRBD1. The CDR3 extends over 13 amino acids. The ends lost 4 bases at V and 5 bases at J; junction bases unmatched: 3. The V gene's germline CDR1 is SQVTM and CDR2 ANQGSEA. CDR3 coding DNA: TGCAGCGTTGGGACAGGGGATAGAAACACCATATATTAT. Translating gives CSVGTGDRNTIYY.

This clonotype appeared a few times. This sequence joins TRBV5-1 and TRBJ2-5; D might be TRBD2 (6 bases). The germline V gene encodes CDR1 SGHRS and CDR2 YFSETQ. V lost 7 bases, J lost 5 bases, and 18 bases lay in between. This CDR3 contains 14 residues. CDR3 sequence reads: CASADGGGSETQYF. The CDR3 nucleotides read TGCGCCAGCGCCGACGGGGGAGGTTCGGAGACCCAGTACTTC. The variable domain in full, with the rest retrieved from reference TRBV5-1 and TRBJ2-5, is KAGVTQTPRYLIKTRGQQVTLSCSPISGHRSVSWYQQTPGQGLQFLFEYFSETQRNKGNFPGRFSGRQFSNSRSEMNVSTLELGDSALYLCASADGGGSETQYFGPGTRLLVL.

In this sample, this clonotype turned up many times. The chain joins TRBV6-5 to TRBJ2-4; 9 bases agree with TRBD1. V dropped 0 bases and J dropped 5; count of bases not matched to a gene: 5. This CDR3 has 16 residues. The germline V gene has CDR1 MNHEY and CDR2 SVGAGI. CDR3 bases: TGTGCCAGCAGTTACTCGACAGGGGGACCTGAAAACATTCAGTACTTC. The encoded protein is CASSYSTGGPENIQYF.

This clonotype occurred many times. The rearrangement links TRBV7-9 to TRBJ2-1; TRBD2 is a possible D gene (6 bases). V lost 2 bases, J lost 8 bases, and 13 bases lay in between. CDR1 and CDR2 (germline): SEHNR, FQNEAQ (reference sequence). The CDR3 has 14 residues. The CDR3, as DNA: TGTGCCAGCAGCTTAAATGGGGGGAAGGATGAGCAGTTCTTC. Amino acid sequence: CASSLNGGKDEQFF.

This clonotype was observed many times. The J gene is TRBJ2-3, the V gene TRBV4-2, with TRBD2 matching over 15 bases. V lost 0 bases and J lost 1; bases outside the gene matches: 2. The length of the CDR3 is 18 residues. Germline CDR1 LGHNA, CDR2 YNFKEQ. CDR3 amino acids: CASSQEGLAGGRTDTQYF. Written as DNA, the CDR3 is TGTGCCAGCAGCCAAGAGGGACTAGCGGGGGGACGCACAGATACGCAGTATTTT.

A few counts support this clonotype. The chain employs TRBV5-1 and TRBJ1-3, with D unresolved. V shed 6 bases and J shed 1 base, with 5 bases lying between them. The CDR3 contains 12 residues. Germline V CDR1 and CDR2: SGHRS, YFSETQ. The CDR3 is CASTSSGNTIYF. The CDR3, as DNA: TGCGCCAGCACCTCTTCTGGAAACACCATATATTTT.

This clonotype was observed at least ten times. The chain recombines TRBV7-2 with TRBJ2-5; possibly TRBD1 for D (7 bases). In germline, CDR1 is SGHTA, CDR2 FQGNSA. The CDR3 sequence is 14 residues long. V gave up 3 bases and J gave up 2 bases, with 10 bases separating them. The CDR3 protein is CASSFQGGQETQYF. In nucleotides, the CDR3 is TGTGCCAGCAGCTTCCAGGGGGGTCAAGAGACCCAGTACTTC.